The 13 T cell receptor beta chains presented below share a single source sample, sequenced in a study of tumor-infiltrating lymphocytes in primary liver carcinoma (dated by TCRdb to 2015 to 2018). These reads were obtained on an Illumina HiSeq 2500. TCRbeta-specific cDNA was reverse-transcribed from 500 ng total RNA using a constant-region primer and ProtoScript II reverse transcriptase. Construction of the TCRbeta libraries relied on three nested rounds of multiplex PCR, following a slightly modified ARM-PCR procedure. Multiplex TRBV1-TRBV30 forward primers and a Cbeta reverse primer were used in the first two PCR rounds, each of which was run for 9 to 11 cycles. TCRdb reanalyzed the raw reads on its own, using fastp at Q25 for trimming and MiXCR for clone calling, and kept in-frame beta chains. Under each unique CDR3 protein, matching rows form one entry showing the most common genes and DNA. The sample profile shows tens of thousands of distinct CDR3 sequences; around 69% of them were found once. The ten largest clones add up to around 38% of the sample.

Without any cell sorting, total RNA and DNA were extracted together from around 20-30 mg of bulk tissue using the AllPrep DNA/RNA mini kit. Sequences were obtained from liver tumor tissue from sampling region 4. Read against the paper, the sample's cell subset or site label means: tumor region T4, right-lateral pole. The receptors were sampled from a man aged 35 to 55 with primary liver carcinoma and hepatitis B virus infection.

Points on this clonotype: Sequence at one end of the junction differs from germline and may be a read error. The chain has TRBV12-3 or TRBV12-4 and TRBJ2-7; 7 bases line up with TRBD1. The length of the CDR3 is 15 residues. CDR3 DNA sequence: TGTGCCAGCAGTCGAGGGGCAGGGGGACCCTACGAGCAGTATTTC. The encoded protein is CASSRGAGGPYEQYF.

V is TRBV11-2 and J is TRBJ1-1; 7 nucleotides match TRBD1. Germline V gene sequence: CDR1 SGHAT, CDR2 FQNNGV. The length of the CDR3 is 16 residues. For the CDR3, the DNA is TGTACCGGCAGCCCATCCAGGGGGTTTGTGAACACTGAAGCTTTCTTT. Encoded protein: CTGSPSRGFVNTEAFF.

This clonotype has only a few counts. This chain uses TRBV29-1 with TRBJ2-1; D is ambiguous. The germline V and J ends were trimmed by 4 bases and 8 bases, with 12 bases remaining between them. From germline, CDR1 is SQVTM and CDR2 ANQGSEA. CDR3 size: 12 residues. The CDR3 DNA sequence: TGCAGCGTTGTTTGGGCTACCGATGAGCAGTTCTTC. Translation: CSVVWATDEQFF.

With respect to this clonotype: Because the CDR3 is missing its conserved closing phenylalanine or tryptophan, this is likely a read error. V usage is TRBV11-2 and J usage is TRBJ1-4; D gene unclear. The CDR3 covers 16 residues. Germline loops: CDR1 SGHAT, CDR2 FQNNGV. The CDR3 spells CASSPDIAPTSEKLFL. CDR3 bases: TGTGCCAGCAGCCCTGACATAGCTCCAACTAGTGAAAAACTGTTTTTG.

Note on this clonotype: A read error may explain this, as a much larger clone is one base away. The chain links TRBV6-5 to TRBJ2-1; no definite D call. CDR1 is MNHEY, CDR2 SVGAGI, per germline. The CDR3 is 16 amino acids. V was clipped by 0 bases and J by 1 base, with 10 bases between them. The CDR3 bases are TGTGCCAGCAGTTACTCCTCGGACGGGTCCTACAATGAGCAGTTCTTC. This translates into CASSYSSDGSYNEQFF.

Concerning this clonotype: One end of the junction does not line up with germline, which may come from a read error. This chain connects TRBV6-2 or TRBV6-3 to TRBJ2-2; the match to TRBD2 covers 9 bases. From germline, CDR1 is MNHEY and CDR2 SVGEGT. The CDR3 is 16 amino acids. CDR3 sequence reads: CASSYRLAGTDGELFF. Written as DNA, the CDR3 is TGTGCCAGCAGTTATCGGCTAGCGGGAACCGACGGGGAGCTTTTTTTT.

With respect to this clonotype: At one end, the junction sequence differs from germline, possibly due to a read error. The V call is TRBV10-3, the J call TRBJ1-1; weak D call: TRBD1 (5 bases). The germline CDR1 and CDR2 sequences are ENHRY and SYGVKD. The CDR3 totals 14 residues. CDR3 protein: CPISEPRVNTGAFF. CDR3 DNA sequence: TGTCCCATCAGTGAGCCCAGGGTGAACACTGGAGCTTTCTTT.

This clonotype occurred once. This is likely a read error, given that the CDR3 carries no conserved phenylalanine or tryptophan at its end. The DNA is left out, because the CDR3 cannot be placed on it with certainty; the CDR3 is given as TCRdb lists it. The chain recombines TRBV4-3 with TRBJ1-2; whether TRBD1, the table's D call, matches the DNA was not checked. The CDR3 comprises 14 residues, both ends counted. Germline loops: CDR1 LGHNA, CDR2 YSLEER. This CDR3 is CTSSQPGTGNGYAL.

With respect to this clonotype: One junction end does not reproduce the germline sequence, and a read error may be involved. This chain links TRBV11-2 with TRBJ1-1; 7 positions match TRBD1. The V gene's germline CDR1 is SGHAT and CDR2 FQNNGV. This CDR3 comprises 16 residues. The CDR3 nucleotides are TGTGTCAGCAGCCCATCCAGGGGGTCGGCGAACACTGAAGCTTTCTTT. It translates to CVSSPSRGSANTEAFF.

Points on this clonotype: This may stem from a read error, because a much larger clone lies one nucleotide away. This chain's CDR3 is CAWRSTGSGANILTF. The CDR3 nucleotides read TGTGCCTGGAGATCCACAGGATCTGGGGCCAACATCCTGACTTTC. The chain employs TRBV30 and TRBJ2-6, with a tentative D call TRBD1 (5 bases). The CDR3 sequence is 15 residues long. Germline CDR1 and CDR2: GTSNPN and SVGIG (reference sequence). Combining the CDR3 with reference TRBV30 and TRBJ2-6 gives the whole variable domain SQTIHQWPATLVQPVGSPLSLECTVEGTSNPNLYWYRQAAGRGLQLLFYSVGIGQISSEVPQNLSASRPQDRQFILSSKKLLLSDSGFYLCAWRSTGSGANILTFGAGSRLTVL.

About this clonotype: The junction departs from germline at one end; a sequencing error may be responsible. The chain carries TRBV29-1 and TRBJ2-2; the D gene could be TRBD1 or TRBD2 (5 bases each). CDR3 length: 15 residues. Germline V gives CDR1 SQVTM, CDR2 ANQGSEA. For the CDR3, the DNA is TGCAGCGTTGAAACGGTTGGGGGAACCACCGGGGTGCTGTTTTTT. This encodes CSVETVGGTTGVLFF.

This chain uses TRBV10-1 with TRBJ2-3; a possible D gene is TRBD2 (5 bases). The CDR3 is made up of 14 amino acids. Deletions cut 4 bases from V and 4 bases from J, with 12 bases between. Germline CDR1 is WNHNN and CDR2 is SYGVQD (reference sequence). The CDR3 is CASSGERHADTQYF. Written as DNA, the CDR3 is TGCGCCAGCAGTGGGGAGCGGCACGCAGATACGCAGTATTTT.

This clonotype was seen just once. This sequence joins TRBV12-3 or TRBV12-4 and TRBJ2-7, with 14 bases fitting TRBD2. V was clipped by 6 bases and J by 7 bases; unmatched bases: 8. The CDR3 totals 15 residues. In nucleotides, the CDR3 is TGTGCCAGCAGCGGACTAGCGGGGGGTTCGGGTGAGCAGTACTTC. As protein: CASSGLAGGSGEQYF.